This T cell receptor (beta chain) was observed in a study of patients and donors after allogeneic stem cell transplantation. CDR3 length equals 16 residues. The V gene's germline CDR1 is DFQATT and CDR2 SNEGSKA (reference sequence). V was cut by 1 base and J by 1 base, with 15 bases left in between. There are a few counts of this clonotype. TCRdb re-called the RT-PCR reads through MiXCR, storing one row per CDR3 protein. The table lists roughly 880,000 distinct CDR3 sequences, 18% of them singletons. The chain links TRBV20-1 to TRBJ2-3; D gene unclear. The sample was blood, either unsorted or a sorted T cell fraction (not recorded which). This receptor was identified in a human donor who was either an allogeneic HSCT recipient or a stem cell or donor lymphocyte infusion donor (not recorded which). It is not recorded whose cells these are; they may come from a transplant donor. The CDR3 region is CSARAGDWARTDTQYF. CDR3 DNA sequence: TGCAGTGCTAGAGCCGGAGACTGGGCCCGCACAGATACGCAGTATTTT.